This record covers a single TCR beta chain. This clonotype has a handful of counts. Its antigen is not yet known. One base away there is no much larger clone; base qualities are not given. The method was 5' RACE. The data were produced on an Illumina HiSeq 2500. The second PCR ran for roughly 7 to 12 cycles and used a J-beta primer mix along with a sample-barcoded 5' primer. A template-switch 5' adaptor carrying 12 random nucleotides introduced a unique molecular identifier onto each TCR beta cDNA molecule. At least 3 million CDR3-containing paired-end reads were obtained from each sample. All of the RNA was converted into first-strand cDNA using the Mint cDNA synthesis kit, with a TRBC-specific oligonucleotide serving as the primer. Following uracil-DNA glycosylase treatment, a first 18-cycle PCR with universal primers M1SS and BC2_uni_R was performed on all cDNA. As for the authors' bioinformatics: Normalization of each sample was performed by random selection of 1 million high-quality reads, each carrying a distinct molecular identifier. Instead of being binned into consensus sequences, reads with shared molecular identifiers were discarded. MiTCR, run with a Q25 quality threshold and the strictest error-elimination algorithm, handled CDR3 identification, clonotype clustering and error correction. A nonparametric unseen species model with Euler transformation was used to estimate a lower bound on total TCR beta diversity. TCRdb reprocessed the public reads (quality trimming at Q25 with fastp, clone calling with MiXCR) and kept in-frame beta chains. Entries that share a CDR3 protein sequence are merged under the most common genes and DNA. TCRdb, not the original authors, processed these V and J calls. The sample includes about a million distinct CDR3 sequences, with 51% observed a single time. About a fifth of the sample is held by the ten biggest clonotypes.

This entry belongs to a study of blood T cells in healthy people across ages (dated by TCRdb to about 2015). Regarding the complete study: Template switching captured roughly one uniquely barcoded TCR beta cDNA molecule per two T cells in model experiments. Age-related changes in TCR beta repertoire diversity were measured in the study by deep sequencing normalized with unique cDNA molecular identifiers. To avoid experimental bias, donors of different ages were spread randomly across the sequencing lanes. For two donors (one aged 18 to 29 and one aged 80 or older), the study analyzed two additional independent replicas of 1 million unique cDNA reads from the same blood draw. The donors were divided into four age groups: young (average approximately 17 years), middle-aged (approximately 42), aged (about 60) and long-lived (roughly 86). Here is what the overall study found, with its caveats: Because the CMV infection status of the donors was unknown, age-related changes in expanded clonotypes may potentially have been confounded. The percentage of naive T cells measured by flow cytometry correlated strongly with observed TCR beta diversity. As age increased, observed TCR beta diversity per million T cells dropped in a roughly linear way, and a significant reduction was already evident by age 40. Compared with the aged group, the long-lived group had more naive CD4+ T cells, fewer expanded clones and increased TCR diversity, a pattern suggesting age selection. Estimates of total diversity based on one million sequenced T cells were considered lower bounds and underestimates. Since profiling was done on bulk unsorted PBMCs, naive and antigen-experienced compartments could not be conclusively compared.

The roughly 39 donors, aged 6 to 90 years, were systemically healthy Caucasian individuals from Russia. Each donor gave roughly 9 milliliters of peripheral blood, drawn into EDTA-treated Vacutainer tubes. Ficoll-Paque density-gradient centrifugation was used to isolate PBMCs, with at least 6.5 million obtained per sample. Total RNA, at least 5 micrograms per sample, was extracted from PBMCs with Trizol reagent. Naive CD45RAhigh/CD27high T cell percentages were measured by flow cytometry on a PBMC aliquot from every donor. The germline V gene yields SQVTM for CDR1 and ANQGSEA for CDR2. V is clipped by 6 bases and J by 3 bases, and the sequence between their germline boundaries is 14 bases long. The CDR3 holds 13 amino acids from the cysteine to the phenylalanine. The sequence is cut down to CDR3 DNA, 39 bases in frame from base 1.

The clonotype originates from a woman aged 55 to 70 in good health. Recombination linked TRBV29-1 to TRBJ2-5; D gene: possibly TRBD2, on 6 matching bases. Sequenced input: blood. In nucleotides, the sequence is TGCAGCGTCGTTGGCGGGGCGGAAGAGACCCAGTACTTC. It translates to CSVVGGAEETQYF.